The sequence of this TCR beta chain was determined in a study of T cells in Graves' hyperthyroidism and ophthalmopathy. Points from the study as a whole: Ophthalmopathy, which appeared later, was predicted by the model a median about 6 months before onset. A 13 V-J signature model discriminated ophthalmopathy versus stable hyperthyroidism. In the blood, most expanded thyroid clonotypes above 0.001 appeared as well.

From germline, CDR1 is DFQATT and CDR2 SNEGSKA (reference sequence). The CDR3 runs to 13 residues. In regard to this clonotype: Its antigen is not known. At one end, the junction sequence differs from germline, possibly due to a read error.

Amplification targeted TCR beta CDR3 regions from RNA transcripts. A set of HTBI primers served as the primers for a first-round RT-PCR of the TCR CDR3. TCRdb processed the multiplex PCR reads anew with MiXCR; each CDR3 protein has one entry. There are 540,000 or so distinct CDR3 sequences in the sample; about 43% occur only once, and 15% to 20% lies in the top ten. The chain joins TRBV20-1 to TRBJ1-5; D call uncertain. The sequenced sample was peripheral blood or thyroid tissue (not recorded which). The clonotype originates from an adult woman with Graves' disease, either hyperthyroidism or ophthalmopathy (not recorded which). The CDR3 spells CSARDSGYQPRHF. CDR3 bases: TGCAGTGCTAGAGATTCGGGGTACCAGCCCCGGCATTTT.